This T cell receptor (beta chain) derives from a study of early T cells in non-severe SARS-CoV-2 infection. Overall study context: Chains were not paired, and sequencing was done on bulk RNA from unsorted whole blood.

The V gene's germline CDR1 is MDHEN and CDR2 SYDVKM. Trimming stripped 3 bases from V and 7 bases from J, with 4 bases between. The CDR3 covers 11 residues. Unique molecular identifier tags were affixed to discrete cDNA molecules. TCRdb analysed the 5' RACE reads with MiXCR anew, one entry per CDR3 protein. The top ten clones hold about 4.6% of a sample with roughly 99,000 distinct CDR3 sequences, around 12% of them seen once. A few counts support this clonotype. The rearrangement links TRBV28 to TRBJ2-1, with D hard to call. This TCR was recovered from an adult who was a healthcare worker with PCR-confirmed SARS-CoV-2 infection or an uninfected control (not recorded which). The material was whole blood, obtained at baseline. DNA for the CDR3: TGTGCCAGCAGTTTGGTAAATGAGCAGTTCTTC. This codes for CASSLVNEQFF.